These 9 T cell receptor beta chains were sequenced from one sample in a study of CD8+ T cells in alopecia areata. Treatment in this sample: oral pan-JAK inhibitor, 5-10 mg twice daily. RNA extraction and reverse transcription yielded cDNA as sequencing template. The table came from immunoSEQ multiplex PCR; TCRdb's copy has only in-frame clones and leaves some out. This table has around 60,000 clones, roughly 46% appearing once. Sequenced material: CD8+ T cells sorted from blood, taken at approximately week 37, from a patient treated with tofacitinib. These receptors were taken from a human donor with alopecia areata.

The V gene is TRBV7-6, the J gene TRBJ2-7; 12 nucleotides agree with TRBD2. V was clipped by 5 bases and J by 4 bases; unmatched bases: 9. CDR1 is SGHVS and CDR2 is FNYEAQ in the germline V gene. There are 16 residues in the CDR3. CDR3 protein: CASSPQATSGRYEQYF. In DNA, the CDR3 is TGTGCCAGCAGCCCACAAGCAACTAGCGGGAGGTACGAGCAGTACTTC.

The sample holds a few counts of this clone. The chain is built from TRBV5-1 and TRBJ2-4; D not resolved. V shed 0 bases and J shed 9 bases, with 10 bases lying between them. Germline values: CDR1 SGHRS, CDR2 YFSETQ. There are 13 residues in the CDR3. The CDR3 sequence: CASSLGERGIQYF. CDR3 coding DNA: TGCGCCAGCAGCTTGGGAGAGCGAGGCATTCAGTACTTC.

This clone was seen only a few times. The V call is TRBV6-4, the J call TRBJ2-7; D is unresolved. V lost 7 bases and J lost 8, with 15 bases in between. The germline V gene has CDR1 MRHNA and CDR2 SNTAGT. This CDR3 is 12 amino acids long. CDR3 coding DNA: TGTGCCAGCAAGGTCCGTCCAGCGAAGCAGTACTTC. Its protein product is CASKVRPAKQYF.

The chain carries TRBV29-1 and TRBJ2-3; D is unresolved. The germline V gene encodes CDR1 SQVTM and CDR2 ANQGSEA. Trimming removed 4 bases at V and 0 bases at J, with 5 bases between. The CDR3 has 12 amino acids. DNA for the CDR3: TGCAGCGTTGTCAGGAGCACAGATACGCAGTATTTT. Translation gives CSVVRSTDTQYF.

The chain employs TRBV27 and TRBJ2-7; D gene ambiguous. V dropped 5 bases and J dropped 2 bases, with 16 bases sitting between them. The CDR3 consists of 15 residues. CDR1 and CDR2 (germline): MNHEY, SMNVEV (reference sequence). The CDR3 loop reads CASSITQTYTYEQYF. In DNA form, the CDR3 reads TGTGCCAGCAGTATCACCCAGACGTATACCTACGAGCAGTACTTC.

This clone was found a few times. The genes are TRBV29-1 and TRBJ1-1; the D is unclear. V was clipped by 0 bases and J by 0 bases, with 8 bases between them. The CDR3 spans 14 residues. CDR1 is SQVTM, CDR2 ANQGSEA, per germline. DNA for the CDR3: TGCAGCGTTGAAGAGCGACGGATGAACACTGAAGCTTTCTTT. Translation gives CSVEERRMNTEAFF.

A few counts support this clone. V gene TRBV2 combines with J gene TRBJ2-5, with a weak D call TRBD1 (6 bases). This CDR3 comprises 13 residues. V lost 5 bases to trimming and J lost 2 bases, with 9 bases between them. Per the germline V gene, CDR1 is SNHLY and CDR2 is FYNNEI. DNA for the CDR3: TGTGCCAGCAGTCAAAGGGGGCAAGAGACCCAGTACTTC. It encodes CASSQRGQETQYF.

The gene calls are TRBV7-6 and TRBJ2-7; 7 bases are a match to TRBD2. Looked up from germline, CDR1 is SGHVS and CDR2 is FNYEAQ. The J segment lost 0 bases and the V segment lost 2 bases, leaving 4 bases of the junction unmatched. The CDR3 loop spans 15 amino acids. In nucleotides, the CDR3 is TGTGCCAGCAGCTTAACGACTAGCCCCTCCTACGAGCAGTACTTC. It specifies CASSLTTSPSYEQYF.

This clone was found a few times. V and J are TRBV6-1 and TRBJ2-5, with 10 bases lining up with TRBD1. CDR1 and CDR2 from the germline V gene are MNHNS and SASEGT. The CDR3 contains 16 residues. V lost 4 bases to trimming and J lost 4 bases; unmatched junction nucleotides: 9. The CDR3 nucleotides are TGTGCCAGCAGTGGATCCGGGACAGGGGTCCGAGAGACCCAGTACTTC. Translation gives CASSGSGTGVRETQYF.